Listed below are T cell receptor beta chains from one sample, sequenced in a study of T cells in Graves' hyperthyroidism and ophthalmopathy. Using its own MiXCR run on the multiplex PCR reads, TCRdb lists one record per CDR3 protein. The repertoire includes almost 600,000 distinct CDR3 sequences, 11% to 15% of them detected once, and about 5.8% sits in the top ten. The specimen sequenced was blood. Source of these receptors: a woman aged 25 to 39 with Graves' hyperthyroidism that later progressed to Graves' ophthalmopathy. Each CDR3 is given with its conserved first and last residue. A D gene is named only where the DNA matches it firmly. Some rows mark clone size as missing; the rest say once, few, many or name a class of expanded clone.

cdr3_nt cdr3_aa j_call clone_size v_call d_call
TGTGCCAGCAGTTTACCGGGACAGGGGGCCGGGGAGCTGTTTTTT CASSLPGQGAGELFF TRBJ2-2 few TRBV27 TRBD1
TGTGCCAGCAGCCAAGTCTCAGGACACAGGAACACTGAAGCTTTCTTT CASSQVSGHRNTEAFF TRBJ1-1 many TRBV3-1 .
TGTGCCAGCAGTTTAGCAACAGGGGATAATTCACCCCTCCACTTT CASSLATGDNSPLHF TRBJ1-6 many TRBV27 TRBD1
TGTGCCAGCAGTTACGAAGGGGGGTGGGCAGGGGGAGAGACCCTGTACTTC CASSYEGGWAGGETLYF TRBJ2-5 . TRBV6-5 .
TGCAGTGCTAGAGATTTGGCTAGCGGGACCAGCTCCTACAATGAGCAGCTCTTC CSARDLASGTSSYNEQLF TRBJ2-1 . TRBV20-1 TRBD2
TGTGCCACCAGTGAGCCCGGGCCTAGCAATCAGCCCCAGCATTTT CATSEPGPSNQPQHF TRBJ1-5 . TRBV24-1 .
TGTGCCAGCAGCTTGAATGGGGCGCTTGCTCAGCCCCAGCATTTT CASSLNGALAQPQHF TRBJ1-5 . TRBV5-6 .
TGTGCCATCAGTGAAGGGCTAGCGGGGGCTGGGGGCTACGAGCAGTACTTC CAISEGLAGAGGYEQYF TRBJ2-7 many TRBV10-3 TRBD2
TGTGCCACCAGCAGAGACGGGCGGGTTGAAGCTTTCTTT CATSRDGRVEAFF TRBJ1-1 many TRBV15 .
TGTGCCACCAGCCAAAAGGACGGTAACTATGGCTACACCTTC CATSQKDGNYGYTF TRBJ1-2 . TRBV24-1 .
TGTGCCAGAGACTACCCGCGGTTTGCTAGCGATTTGGAGACCCAGTACTTC CARDYPRFASDLETQYF TRBJ2-5 many TRBV6-4 .
TGCGCCAGCAGCTCGCTCGCAGCTAATGAAAAACTGTTTTTT CASSSLAANEKLFF TRBJ1-4 many TRBV5-1 .
TGTGCCAGCCTCGACAACAATCAGCCCCAGCATTTT CASLDNNQPQHF TRBJ1-5 many TRBV28 .
TGTGCCAGCAGCCAAACACTAGCGGGAGCCAACAATGAGCAGTTCTTC CASSQTLAGANNEQFF TRBJ2-1 few TRBV4-2 TRBD2
TGTGCCAGCAGTTTAACAGAAAACTACTACGAGCAGTACTTC CASSLTENYYEQYF TRBJ2-7 few TRBV12-3/TRBV12-4 .
TGTGCCAGCAGCTTTTCTAGCAGAAGTGAGCAGTTCTTC CASSFSSRSEQFF TRBJ2-1 . TRBV7-6 .
TGTGCCAGCAGTTACTCGTCTAGCGGGAGCTACGAGCAGTACTTC CASSYSSSGSYEQYF TRBJ2-7 few TRBV6-5 TRBD2
TGTGCCAGCAGCATACGGACAGGGGGGGAAGACGAGCAGTACTTC CASSIRTGGEDEQYF TRBJ2-7 many TRBV7-9 TRBD1
TGCAGTGCTAGAGACCTTAGCGGGAGAGCCTACGAGCAGTACTTC CSARDLSGRAYEQYF TRBJ2-7 many TRBV20-1 TRBD2
TGTGCCAGCAGCTCCACTGTGCTGAGCTCCTACAATGAGCAGTTCTTC CASSSTVLSSYNEQFF TRBJ2-1 many TRBV12-3/TRBV12-4 .
TGCGCCAGCAGCAACGATGGGACTAGCGGAAGATCTTCTTACAATGAGCAGTTCTTC CASSNDGTSGRSSYNEQFF TRBJ2-1 . TRBV5-1 TRBD2
TGTGCCACCGCTATAACGGGCGAGCAGTTCTTC CATAITGEQFF TRBJ2-1 . TRBV24-1 .
TGTGCCAGCAGTTACGGGGGCGGGAGGGCCTCGAGCTCCTACAATGAGCAGTTCTTC CASSYGGGRASSSYNEQFF TRBJ2-1 many TRBV6-2/TRBV6-3 TRBD2
TGTGCCAGCAGGCTGGGTCAGGGGAGGACAGATACGCAGTATTTT CASRLGQGRTDTQYF TRBJ2-3 many TRBV3-1 .
TGTGCCAGCAGCGGGGGGGACAGGGGACCCACCGGGGAGCTGTTTTTT CASSGGDRGPTGELFF TRBJ2-2 once TRBV9 TRBD1
TGTGCCAGCAGCTGGGGACCCGGGACAGACCCCTACGAGCAGTACTTC CASSWGPGTDPYEQYF TRBJ2-7 many TRBV7-2 TRBD1
TGTGCCAGCTCCAAGGGACAGGTAACCAATCAGCCCCAGCATTTT CASSKGQVTNQPQHF TRBJ1-5 . TRBV18 TRBD1
TGTGCCAGCAGCTGGGGACTAGCGAGCTCCGGGGAGCTGTTTTTT CASSWGLASSGELFF TRBJ2-2 few TRBV7-9 TRBD2
TGTGCCAGCTCTTCGACGGACTGGTTCCAGGGGATGTTACTGGGTAGAGACACCATATATTTT CASSSTDWFQGMLLGRDTIYF TRBJ1-3 many TRBV12-3/TRBV12-4 .
TGTGCCAGCAGCTCGCTTCGTCTGGAGGGAGGCTACACCTTC CASSSLRLEGGYTF TRBJ1-2 few TRBV7-9 .
TGCAGTGCTTATCCGACAGGGAGGAACACCATATATTTT CSAYPTGRNTIYF TRBJ1-3 few TRBV20-1 TRBD1
TGTGCCAGTATTACCGAGCCCAATGAGCAGTTCTTC CASITEPNEQFF TRBJ2-1 . TRBV19 .
TGTGCCATCAATGGAAGGGAGTCAGAAGAGCAGTTCTTC CAINGRESEEQFF TRBJ2-1 . TRBV10-3 .
TGTGCCAGCAGTTTAGCGCGAAGCGAGGCCGGGGAGCTGTTTTTT CASSLARSEAGELFF TRBJ2-2 . TRBV12-3/TRBV12-4 .
TGTGCCAGCAGGTCAGGGAGAACCATCTATGGCTACACCTTC CASRSGRTIYGYTF TRBJ1-2 few TRBV6-1 .
TGTGCCAGCAGCCAACAATCCTCTGAAGCTTTCTTT CASSQQSSEAFF TRBJ1-1 many TRBV4-2 .
TGCGCCAGCAGCTCCGCGGACCTAGCTAACTATGGCTACACCTTC CASSSADLANYGYTF TRBJ1-2 many TRBV5-1 .